Reported below is one T cell receptor (beta chain). This clonotype came up a few times. Its specific antigen is unknown. Qualities for individual bases were not recorded, and no much larger clone is one base off. The record originates from a study of T-cell reconstitution after alpha-beta-depleted transplantation in children (dated by TCRdb to 2016 to 2018). Broadly, across the study: Using TCR repertoire profiling, the study followed T-cell immune reconstitution in a quantitative way in children after TCRalphabeta/CD19-depleted allogeneic hematopoietic cell transplantation. Overall results and qualifications from the work: Over subsequent months, a decline in hyperexpanded clone frequencies was noted, and after one year, T-cell counts and TCRbeta diversity were mostly ascribed to newly produced T cells. In some patients, the high TCRbeta diversity seen at day 60 was put down to recipient T cells and intrathymic progenitors that had survived conditioning. The apparently early recovery of alphabetaT-cell counts about two months after transplant reportedly depended on only several hundred rapidly expanded clones that came from non-depleted graft cells.

The treatment or condition label, read with the paper, signifies: allogeneic hematopoietic cell transplantation with graft depleted of TCRalphabeta T cells and CD19 B cells. Transplant recipients were children who received TCRalphabeta/CD19-depleted allogeneic hematopoietic cell grafts. The library was made by PCR. The reads were generated on an Illumina HiSeq 2500. TCR library preparation used molecular barcoding, with unique molecular identifiers applied to normalize quantification of the TCRbeta repertoire. Using fastp trimming at Q25 and MiXCR clonotype assembly, TCRdb reanalyzed the public sequencing data and kept in-frame beta chains. Each entry merges the rows of one CDR3 protein and shows their most common DNA and genes. The sample table contains about 250,000 distinct CDR3 sequences; only one count was recorded for more than 20% of them. 4% to 6% of the sample lies in the top ten. The clonotype originates from a female patient aged 2-10 years who had a stem cell transplant for congenital amegakaryocytic thrombocytopenia, so the T cells may come from the graft donor. The input for sequencing was PBMCs, mostly from graft donor cells, taken 360 days after TCRalphabeta/CD19-depleted stem cell transplant.

CDR3 reads: CASSFGRGGTEAFF. The DNA sequence follows: TGTGCCAGCAGTTTTGGTAGGGGAGGCACTGAAGCTTTCTTT. Here the chain combines TRBV12-3 or TRBV12-4 and TRBJ1-1; a tentative D call is TRBD1 (5 bases match). V loses 3 bases, J loses 4 bases, and the germline ends lie 12 bases apart. The CDR3 runs 14 amino acids, cysteine and phenylalanine included. Of the read, only the CDR3 DNA is kept; its 42 bases are in frame from base 1.